A single sample is the source of the 24 T cell receptor beta chains below, sequenced in a study of sequential checkpoint blockade in melanoma. Using immunoSEQ multiplex PCR, the repertoire was profiled, and TCRdb retains in-frame clones only, with some absent. The sample has around 20,000 clones; more than 75% are singletons. This sample's treatment: randomized to nivolumab then ipilimumab (arm A) or the reverse (arm B). Sample: CD8+ T cells sorted from blood (inferred from file names), taken from a patient given nivolumab and ipilimumab in sequence. Source of these receptors: a human donor with melanoma.

The chain links TRBV10-3 to TRBJ2-1, with 14 bases identical to TRBD2. Germline trimming cut 5 bases from V and 7 bases from J; bases unmatched to any gene: 4. Germline-derived CDR1 and CDR2 are ENHRY and SYGVKD. This CDR3 is built from 15 residues. The chain's CDR3 is CAISRTSGRFNEQFF. The CDR3 DNA sequence: TGTGCCATCAGTCGGACTAGCGGGAGGTTTAATGAGCAGTTCTTC.

The J gene is TRBJ2-1, the V gene TRBV14; the match to TRBD2 covers 11 bases. The CDR3 is 16 residues long. Trimming cost V 3 bases and J 7 bases; bases outside gene matches: 8. Germline CDR1 SGHDN, CDR2 FVKESK. The CDR3 coding sequence is TGTGCCAGCAGCCAGTGGCTGTCTAGCGGGAGGAATGAGCAGTTCTTC. Translated: CASSQWLSSGRNEQFF.

The chain employs TRBV7-8 and TRBJ2-5, with TRBD1 identical over 7 bases. This CDR3 is 16 amino acids long. J was trimmed by 11 bases and V by 5 bases; bases with no gene match: 20. CDR1 is SGHVS, CDR2 FQNEAQ, per germline. CDR3 DNA: TGTGCCAGCAGCCCACAGGGGCTTCCCTATTCTGGAGAGCAGTACTTC. Translation gives CASSPQGLPYSGEQYF.

This clone was observed a few times. The chain links TRBV10-2 to TRBJ1-2, with no clear D. The ends were cut back, 7 bases at V and 5 bases at J, with 11 bases in the middle. CDR1 WSHSY and CDR2 SAAADI come from the germline V gene. CDR3 length: 12 residues. The CDR3 coding sequence is TGCGCCAGCACTAGAACGGGATATGGCTACACCTTC. This sequence encodes CASTRTGYGYTF.

The chain links TRBV6-1 to TRBJ1-1, with TRBD1 identical over 7 bases. Per germline, CDR1 MNHNS and CDR2 SASEGT. The V segment lost 2 bases and the J segment 1 base; nucleotides outside the gene matches: 16. The CDR3 totals 19 residues. The CDR3 region has the DNA TGTGCCAGCAGTGAAAGAAGGACAGGAGGTGGGGTGGGGAACACTGAAGCTTTCTTT. This sequence encodes CASSERRTGGGVGNTEAFF.

The rearrangement uses TRBV4-2 and TRBJ2-7; 8 bases line up with TRBD2. The junction had 7 bases not matched to a gene; V was cut back by 4 bases and J by 2 bases. The CDR3 contains 15 residues. CDR1 LGHNA and CDR2 YNFKEQ come from the germline V gene. CDR3 amino acids: CASSPTSGSPYEQYF. CDR3 DNA: TGTGCCAGCAGCCCAACTAGCGGAAGTCCCTACGAGCAGTACTTC.

The chain combines TRBV6-4 with TRBJ2-3; TRBD1 is a possible D gene (6 bases). Germline CDR1 MRHNA, CDR2 SNTAGT. The CDR3 is 15 amino acids. V gave up 6 bases and J gave up 3 bases, with 16 bases separating them. DNA of the CDR3: TGTGCCAGCAGCCAGGACAGATCTGGAACAGATACGCAGTATTTT. It is translated as CASSQDRSGTDTQYF.

The chain joins TRBV7-2 to TRBJ1-3; 7 bases agree with TRBD1. The V and J ends lost 5 bases and 2 bases, in that order; junction bases with no gene match: 3. Germline CDR1 reads SGHTA; CDR2 reads FQGNSA. The CDR3 is made up of 14 amino acids. CDR3 sequence reads: CASSIQGAGNTIYF. CDR3 DNA sequence: TGTGCCAGCAGCATTCAGGGGGCTGGAAACACCATATATTTT. The full variable domain, rest sourced from reference TRBV7-2 and TRBJ1-3, is GAGVSQSPSNKVTEKGKDVELRCDPISGHTALYWYRQSLGQGLEFLIYFQGNSAPDKSGLPSDRFSAERTGGSVSTLTIQRTQQEDSAVYLCASSIQGAGNTIYFGEGSWLTVV.

The genes are TRBV28 and TRBJ1-2; TRBD1 aligns across 7 bases. Germline trimming cut 4 bases from V and 4 bases from J; bases unmatched to any gene: 6. The CDR3 is 14 residues long. The germline CDR1 and CDR2 sequences are MDHEN and SYDVKM. In DNA form, the CDR3 reads TGTGCCAGCAGTTCATCGGGACAGACCTATGGCTACACCTTC. Its translation: CASSSSGQTYGYTF.

This clone was seen only a few times. V usage is TRBV7-8 and J usage is TRBJ2-7; no reliable D call. Germline CDR1 and CDR2: SGHVS and FQNEAQ. V lost 6 bases and J lost 5, with 14 bases in between. This CDR3 has 13 residues. The CDR3 DNA reads as TGTGCCAGCAGATATGAACTGTTTCACGAGCAGTACTTC. It encodes CASRYELFHEQYF.

The rearrangement joins TRBV2 to TRBJ2-3; TRBD1 might be the D (6 bases). Trimming left V 6 bases short and J 0 bases short, with 13 bases between. Germline values: CDR1 SNHLY, CDR2 FYNNEI. This CDR3 has 15 residues. The CDR3 sequence: CASSHRVASTDTQYF. The CDR3 DNA is TGTGCCAGCAGCCACAGGGTGGCTAGCACAGATACGCAGTATTTT. Looking up the rest from reference TRBV2 and TRBJ2-3 gives the full variable domain: EPEVTQTPSHQVTQMGQEVILRCVPISNHLYFYWYRQILGQKVEFLVSFYNNEISEKSEIFDDQFSVERPDGSNFTLKIRSTKLEDSAMYFCASSHRVASTDTQYFGPGTRLTVL.

This chain links TRBV7-9 with TRBJ2-7, with 12 bases that match TRBD2. With 5 bases clipped from V and 0 bases from J, the junction kept 2 bases outside the gene matches. There are 15 residues in the CDR3. In germline, CDR1 is SEHNR, CDR2 FQNEAQ (reference sequence). The CDR3 protein is CASSTGLAGSYEQYF. CDR3 nucleotide sequence: TGTGCCAGCAGCACGGGACTAGCGGGCTCCTACGAGCAGTACTTC.

The gene calls are TRBV10-3 and TRBJ2-3; 8 bases are a match to TRBD2. CDR1 ENHRY and CDR2 SYGVKD come from the germline V gene. The CDR3 sequence is 15 residues long. Unmatched junction bases numbered 7, after V lost 4 bases and J lost 4 bases. CDR3 DNA: TGTGCCATCAGTGTGTCGGGAGGGTTATCAGATACGCAGTATTTT. Its protein is CAISVSGGLSDTQYF.

The chain is built from TRBV7-9 and TRBJ2-7, with D perhaps matching TRBD2 (6 bases). V lost 5 bases and J 0 bases, leaving 14 bases between the germline ends. Germline V gives CDR1 SEHNR, CDR2 FQNEAQ (reference sequence). The CDR3 sequence is 15 residues long. For the CDR3, the DNA is TGTGCCAGCAGCCCTGAGGAGGGGAGCTCCTACGAGCAGTACTTC. It codes for CASSPEEGSSYEQYF.

This clone was recorded only once. The chain links TRBV15 to TRBJ1-2, with a weak D call TRBD1 (5 bases). V dropped 2 bases and J dropped 0 bases, with 10 bases sitting between them. CDR3 length: 15 amino acids. The germline V gene encodes CDR1 LNHNV and CDR2 YYDKDF (reference sequence). This CDR3 is CATSRRQSSNYGYTF. DNA for the CDR3: TGTGCCACCAGCAGAAGACAGTCGTCTAACTATGGCTACACCTTC.

The rearrangement links TRBV5-1 to TRBJ1-2; D unclear. The germline V gene has CDR1 SGHRS and CDR2 YFSETQ. With 4 bases removed from V and 7 bases from J, the gap between germline ends came to 11 bases. The CDR3 has 12 residues. The CDR3: CASSQTRLGYTF. The CDR3 coding sequence is TGCGCCAGCAGCCAGACACGCCTTGGCTACACCTTC.

As for this clone: Other DNA sequences within the sample encode an identical CDR3. The CDR3 coding sequence is TGTGCCAGTAGTATAGGGGGACAGGGATACGAGCAGTACTTC. Protein product: CASSIGGQGYEQYF. This rearrangement joins TRBV19 to TRBJ2-7, with 9 bases matching TRBD1. Germline lookup yields CDR1 LNHDA and CDR2 SQIVND (reference sequence). J gave up 4 bases and V 1 base, and 2 bases lay outside the gene matches. The CDR3 is made up of 14 amino acids.

The rearrangement links TRBV5-1 to TRBJ1-1, with 9 bases identical to TRBD1. The CDR3 runs 15 residues. Per the germline V gene, CDR1 is SGHRS and CDR2 is YFSETQ. Losses at the gene ends were 3 bases for V and 0 bases for J; bases not matched to a gene: 3. CDR3 region: CASSWTGVMNTEAFF. The CDR3 bases are TGCGCCAGCAGCTGGACAGGGGTGATGAACACTGAAGCTTTCTTT.

The V gene is TRBV27, the J gene TRBJ2-1; 9 bases line up with TRBD2. V shed 6 bases, J shed 3 bases, and the junction held 6 bases outside the gene matches. The germline gives CDR1 MNHEY, CDR2 SMNVEV (reference sequence). This CDR3 region has 15 residues. The CDR3 protein is CASRQAGGGYNEQFF. The CDR3 nucleotides are TGTGCCAGCAGACAAGCGGGAGGTGGCTACAATGAGCAGTTCTTC.

The chain employs TRBV5-1 and TRBJ2-2; 9 nucleotides align to TRBD2. Germline assignment: CDR1 SGHRS and CDR2 YFSETQ. V lost 3 bases and J lost 6; bases outside the gene matches: 6. CDR3 length: 15 amino acids. CDR3 amino acids: CASSSGGRASGELFF. The CDR3 DNA reads as TGCGCCAGCAGCTCCGGCGGGAGGGCTTCCGGGGAGCTGTTTTTT.

V and J are TRBV6-1 and TRBJ2-5, with a weak D call TRBD1 (6 bases). Germline V lookup: CDR1 MNHNS, CDR2 SASEGT. Between the trimmed V and J ends, which lost 6 bases and 1 base, there was a span of 12 bases. The CDR3 has 14 amino acids. The CDR3 nucleotides are TGTGCCAGCAGGAGAACAGGGCCCCAAGAGACCCAGTACTTC. It is translated as CASRRTGPQETQYF.

The chain carries TRBV6-5 and TRBJ2-7; a possible D gene is TRBD2 (6 bases). Germline lookup yields CDR1 MNHEY and CDR2 SVGAGI. The CDR3 is 15 residues long. V shed 0 bases and J shed 1 base, with 10 bases lying between them. The CDR3 bases are TGTGCCAGCAGTTACTCCCTGGAGGGGTCCTACGAGCAGTACTTC. It translates to CASSYSLEGSYEQYF.

The rearrangement links TRBV25-1 to TRBJ2-5, with 11 bases aligning to TRBD1. The germline V gene encodes CDR1 MGHDK and CDR2 SYGVNS. The V segment lost 5 bases and the J segment 4 bases; nucleotides outside the gene matches: 6. The CDR3 is 15 amino acids. This chain's CDR3 is CASSRGGTGGETQYF. The CDR3 DNA reads TGTGCCAGCAGTCGGGGGGGGACAGGGGGAGAGACCCAGTACTTC.

The J gene is TRBJ1-1, the V gene TRBV19; tentative D call: TRBD1 (5 bases). The length of the CDR3 is 15 residues. Germline V gene lookup returns CDR1 LNHDA and CDR2 SQIVND (reference sequence). Deletions cut 5 bases from V and 3 bases from J, with 16 bases between. Here the CDR3 reads CASSPRRGRHTEAFF. The CDR3 DNA is TGTGCCAGTAGTCCCCGGAGGGGAAGGCACACTGAAGCTTTCTTT.